The sequence of this TCR beta chain was determined in a study of beta chain features in type 1 diabetes. The CDR3 sequence is 15 residues long. Germline V gives CDR1 SGHRS, CDR2 YFSETQ. The germline V and J ends were trimmed by 3 bases and 7 bases, with 19 bases remaining between them. General observations from the study: No resolution was reached here on whether HLA type influences TCRB rearrangement. Type 1 diabetes patients showed fewer insertions and more deletions at VDJ junctions. Patients with Type 1 diabetes showed moderately but significantly shorter TCRB CDR3s in all four CD4+ subsets.

Sorted CD4+ subsets: naive, central memory, regulatory, stem cell-like memory (CD45RO/CCR7/CD25/CD127/CD95/CD27 panel). Details on this clone: Its antigen is undetermined.

Sequencing targeted expressed TCRB transcripts, as all isolated RNA had been reverse transcribed. The table came from immunoSEQ multiplex PCR; TCRdb's copy has only in-frame clones and leaves some out. This table has roughly 220,000 clones, 16% appearing once. Material for sequencing was naive CD4+ T cells from blood. The J gene is TRBJ1-2, the V gene TRBV5-1; D possibly corresponds to TRBD1 (5 bases). The TCR originated in a young man with type 1 diabetes. The CDR3, as DNA: TGCGCCAGCAGCTCATACAGACCGGGACGAAGTGGCTACACCTTC. Its translation is CASSSYRPGRSGYTF.